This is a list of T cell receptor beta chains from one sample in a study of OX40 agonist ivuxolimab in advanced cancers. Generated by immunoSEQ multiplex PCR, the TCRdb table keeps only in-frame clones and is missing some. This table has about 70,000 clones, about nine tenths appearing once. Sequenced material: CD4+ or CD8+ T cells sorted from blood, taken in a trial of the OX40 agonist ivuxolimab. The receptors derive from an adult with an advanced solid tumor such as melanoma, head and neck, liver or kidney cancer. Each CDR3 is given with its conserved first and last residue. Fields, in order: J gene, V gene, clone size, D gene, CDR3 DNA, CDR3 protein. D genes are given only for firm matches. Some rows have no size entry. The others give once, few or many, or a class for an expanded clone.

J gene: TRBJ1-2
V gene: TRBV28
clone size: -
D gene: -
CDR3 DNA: TGTGCCAGCAGGCTGGAGGACATAAACTATGGCTACACCTTC
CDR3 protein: CASRLEDINYGYTF

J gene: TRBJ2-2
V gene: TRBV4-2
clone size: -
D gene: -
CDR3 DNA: TGTGCCAGCAGCCAAGTTCTCGGTGGGGGAGGGGGTAGTAGCACCGGGGAGCTGTTTTTT
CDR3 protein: CASSQVLGGGGGSSTGELFF

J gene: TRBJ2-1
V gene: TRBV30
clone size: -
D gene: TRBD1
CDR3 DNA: TGTGCCTGGTACCGGGACAGGGCGATAGTAAGCAATGAGCAGTTCTTC
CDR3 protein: CAWYRDRAIVSNEQFF

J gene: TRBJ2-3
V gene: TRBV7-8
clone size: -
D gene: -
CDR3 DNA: TGTGCCAGCAGCTTACTAAGCGCCGGCCCTACGACAGATACGCAGTATTTT
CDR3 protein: CASSLLSAGPTTDTQYF

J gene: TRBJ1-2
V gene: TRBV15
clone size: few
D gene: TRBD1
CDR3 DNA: TGTGCCACCGCCCAAGGGGGCACCAACTATGGCTACACCTTC
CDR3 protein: CATAQGGTNYGYTF

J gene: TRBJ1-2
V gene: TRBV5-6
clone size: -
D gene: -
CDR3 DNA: TGTGCCAGCCGTAAGTCGGGGGTTGACTATGGCTACACCTTC
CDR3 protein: CASRKSGVDYGYTF

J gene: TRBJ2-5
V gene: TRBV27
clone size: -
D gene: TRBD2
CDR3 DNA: TGTGCCAGCAGATCCGCTAGCGGGGTCCTTGTTGCGGCCCAGTACTTC
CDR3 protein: CASRSASGVLVAAQYF

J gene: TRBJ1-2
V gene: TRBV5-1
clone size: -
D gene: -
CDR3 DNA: TGCGCCAGCAGCAAGACAGCCGACCCCTATGGCTACACCTTC
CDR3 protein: CASSKTADPYGYTF

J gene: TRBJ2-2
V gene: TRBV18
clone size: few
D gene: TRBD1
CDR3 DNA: TGTGCCAGCTCACCCCGGAGCAGGGGGCTCGGCGGGGAGCTGTTTTTT
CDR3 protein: CASSPRSRGLGGELFF

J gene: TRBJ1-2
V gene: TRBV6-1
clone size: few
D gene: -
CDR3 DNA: TGTGCCAGCAACTCGTATCAGGGTAGCGGCTACACCTTC
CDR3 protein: CASNSYQGSGYTF

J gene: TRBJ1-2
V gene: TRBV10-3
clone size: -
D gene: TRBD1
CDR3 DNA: TGTGCCATCAGTCAGCAAGGGACAGGGAAAGGCTACACCTTC
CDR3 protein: CAISQQGTGKGYTF

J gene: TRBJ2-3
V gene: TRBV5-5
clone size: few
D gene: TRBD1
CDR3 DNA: TGTGCCAGCAGCTTGGCCGCGACAGGGGGCGGAGATACGCAGTATTTT
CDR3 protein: CASSLAATGGGDTQYF

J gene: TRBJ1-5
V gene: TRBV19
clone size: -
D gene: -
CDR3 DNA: TGTGCCAGTACGAGGGGTAAGAGCAATCAGCCCCAGCATTTT
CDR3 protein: CASTRGKSNQPQHF

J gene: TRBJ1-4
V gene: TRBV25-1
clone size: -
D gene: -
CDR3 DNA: TGTGCCAGCAGTGAATATATTAGGAGCTCCGAAAAACTGTTTTTT
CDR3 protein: CASSEYIRSSEKLFF

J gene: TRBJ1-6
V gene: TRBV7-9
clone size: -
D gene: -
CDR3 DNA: TGTGCCAGCAGCTTAAGGGACGGATCAAATTCACCCCTCCACTTT
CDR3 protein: CASSLRDGSNSPLHF

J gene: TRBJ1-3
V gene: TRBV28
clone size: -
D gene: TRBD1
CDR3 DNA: TGTGCCAGCAGTCTCCGACAGGGACACTCTGGAAACACCATATATTTT
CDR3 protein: CASSLRQGHSGNTIYF

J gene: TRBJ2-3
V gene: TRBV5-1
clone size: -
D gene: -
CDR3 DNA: TGCGCCAGCAGCTTGGCCGTTAGGGAAGATACGCAGTATTTT
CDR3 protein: CASSLAVREDTQYF

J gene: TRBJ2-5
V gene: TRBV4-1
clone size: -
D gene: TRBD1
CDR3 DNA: TGCGCCAGCAGCCGCGGACAGGGCGCTGGGGGAGAGACCCAGTACTTC
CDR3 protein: CASSRGQGAGGETQYF

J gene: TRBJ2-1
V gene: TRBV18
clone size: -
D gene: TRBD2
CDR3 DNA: TGTGCCAGCTCTACTGCTATAGCGGGCAGCTCCTACAATGAGCAGTTCTTC
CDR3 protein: CASSTAIAGSSYNEQFF

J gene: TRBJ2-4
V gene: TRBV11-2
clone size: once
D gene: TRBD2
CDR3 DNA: TGTGCCAGCAGCTTCGGGACTAGCGGGTATCGGAGGGGGGACATTCAGTACTTC
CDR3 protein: CASSFGTSGYRRGDIQYF

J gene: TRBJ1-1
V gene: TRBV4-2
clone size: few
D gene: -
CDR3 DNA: TGTGCCAGCAGCCTCCGGACAGACCTGAACACTGAAGCTTTCTTT
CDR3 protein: CASSLRTDLNTEAFF

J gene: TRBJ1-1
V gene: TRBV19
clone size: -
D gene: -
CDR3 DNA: TGTGCCAGTAGTATGAGTGGCTCAGGACCGAACACTGAAGCTTTCTTT
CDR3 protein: CASSMSGSGPNTEAFF

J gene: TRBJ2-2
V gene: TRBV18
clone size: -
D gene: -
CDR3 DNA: TGTGCCAGCTCACTGGGGCCGTTCACCGGGGAGCTGTTTTTT
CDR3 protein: CASSLGPFTGELFF

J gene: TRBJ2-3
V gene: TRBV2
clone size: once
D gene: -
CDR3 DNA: TGTGCCAGCAGTGAAGACGGGGTAACAGATACGCAGTATTTT
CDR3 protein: CASSEDGVTDTQYF

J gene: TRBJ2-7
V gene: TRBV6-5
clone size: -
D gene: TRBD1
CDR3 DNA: TGTGCCAGCAGTAATCCGGGACAGGCTACCTACGAGCAGTACTTC
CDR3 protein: CASSNPGQATYEQYF

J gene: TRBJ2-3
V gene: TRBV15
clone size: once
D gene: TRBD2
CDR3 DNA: TGTGCCACCAGCAAAGGACTAGCGGGAGGCTATACGCAGTATTTT
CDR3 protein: CATSKGLAGGYTQYF

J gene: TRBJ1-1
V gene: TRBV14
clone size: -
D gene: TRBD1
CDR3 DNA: TGTGCCAGCAGCCGCTACAGGGGGCGGACTGAAGCTTTCTTT
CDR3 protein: CASSRYRGRTEAFF

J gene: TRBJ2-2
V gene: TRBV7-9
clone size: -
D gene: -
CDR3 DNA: TGTGCCAGCAGCTTAGGAGGGGACTCCACCGGGGAGCTGTTTTTT
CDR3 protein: CASSLGGDSTGELFF

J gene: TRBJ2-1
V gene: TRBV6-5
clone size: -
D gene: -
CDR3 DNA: TGTGCCAGCAGTTACGCCAATGAGCAGTTCTTC
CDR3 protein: CASSYANEQFF

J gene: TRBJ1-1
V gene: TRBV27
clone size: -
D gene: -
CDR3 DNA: TGTGCCAGCAGTACCTACGAAGGGAGGTGGACTGAAGCTTTCTTT
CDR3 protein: CASSTYEGRWTEAFF

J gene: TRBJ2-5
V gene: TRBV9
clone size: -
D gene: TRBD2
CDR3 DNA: TGTGCCAGCAGCGTAGCTAGGGCGGGGGGCCAGGAGACCCAGTACTTC
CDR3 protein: CASSVARAGGQETQYF

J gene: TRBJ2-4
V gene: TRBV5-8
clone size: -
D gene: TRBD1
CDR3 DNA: TGTGCCAGCAGCCGCACCGGGACAGGGGGTACCGGGAGCTTAAACATTCAGTACTTC
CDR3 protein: CASSRTGTGGTGSLNIQYF